This T cell receptor beta chain was observed in a study of T-cell reconstitution after alpha-beta-depleted transplantation in children. Unique molecular identifiers were incorporated during preparation of the TCRbeta library. TCRdb passed the PCR reads through MiXCR, listing each CDR3 protein once. The sample lists roughly 500,000 distinct CDR3 sequences; about 30% were seen once. Germline CDR1 and CDR2: SGHTA and FQGNSA. The CDR3 sequence is 16 residues long. Trimming took 5 bases from V and 2 from J; bases not matched to a gene: 8. The sequencing used PBMCs from the stem cell graft donor, collected from the stem cell graft. This chain joins TRBV7-2 and TRBJ2-1, with TRBD2 identical over 8 bases. The sequence derives from a human donor who donated a stem cell graft to a child with aplastic anemia. For the CDR3, the DNA is TGTGCCAGCAGCCCCGAGGAACTAGCGGCCTACAATGAGCAGTTCTTC. Translating gives CASSPEELAAYNEQFF.